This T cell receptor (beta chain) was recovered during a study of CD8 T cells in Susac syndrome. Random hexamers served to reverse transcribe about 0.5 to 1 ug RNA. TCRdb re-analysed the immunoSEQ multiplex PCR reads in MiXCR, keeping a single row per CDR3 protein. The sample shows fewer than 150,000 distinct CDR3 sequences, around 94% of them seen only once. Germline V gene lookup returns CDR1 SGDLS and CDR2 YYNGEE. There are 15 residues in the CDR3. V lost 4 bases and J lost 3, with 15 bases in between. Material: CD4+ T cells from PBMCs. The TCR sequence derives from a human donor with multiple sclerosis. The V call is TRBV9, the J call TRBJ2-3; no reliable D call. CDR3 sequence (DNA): TGTGCCAGCAGCAATTCCGTTACTCCGACAGATACGCAGTATTTT. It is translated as CASSNSVTPTDTQYF.